This is a list of T cell receptor beta chains from one sample in a study of immune characterization of retroperitoneal liposarcoma. TCRdb processed the PCR reads anew with MiXCR; each CDR3 protein has one entry. The sample carries more than 9,000 distinct CDR3 sequences, 27% recorded once. The sequenced sample consisted of tumor tissue. These receptors all come from a male donor with retroperitoneal liposarcoma. CDR3s include the opening cysteine and the closing phenylalanine or tryptophan. The D gene is left open where the match is weak. Rows give clone size only sometimes, using once, few, many, or a class for an expanded clone.

CDR3nt,CDR3aa,v_gene,d_gene,abundance,j_gene
TGTGCCAGCAGCGCATTCCCTAGCGGGGGGGCCGATGAGCAGTTCTTC,CASSAFPSGGADEQFF,TRBV11-2,TRBD2,few,TRBJ2-1
TGTGCCAGCAGTGAGGAGTACCGACAGGCCCTACTTTATAGCAATCAGCCCCAGCATTTT,CASSEEYRQALLYSNQPQHF,TRBV6-1,NA,many,TRBJ1-5
TGTGCCAGCAGTGGAAGGGGGGCCCTGAACACTGAAGCTTTCTTT,CASSGRGALNTEAFF,TRBV6-1,NA,many,TRBJ1-1
TGCGCCAGCAGTAATGGGGCCGCGACGAACACCGGGGAGCTGTTTTTT,CASSNGAATNTGELFF,TRBV10-1,NA,few,TRBJ2-2
TGTGCCAGCAGCTTCGGGGACAGTTATTCGGAGACCCAGTACTTC,CASSFGDSYSETQYF,TRBV11-1,TRBD1,few,TRBJ2-5
TGTGCCAGCAGCGTGGCTGGACTCTCCTACGAGCAGTTCTTC,CASSVAGLSYEQFF,TRBV12-3/TRBV12-4,NA,medium-sized,TRBJ2-1
TGTGCCAGCAGTCCTCAGGGGCCCGGGGCCAACGTCCTGACTTTC,CASSPQGPGANVLTF,TRBV6-1,NA,many,TRBJ2-6
TGTGCCAGCAGCTACCAATCTAATGAGCAGTACTTC,CASSYQSNEQYF,TRBV11-1,NA,many,TRBJ2-7
TGTGCCAGTAGTATAGAACCCTACGAGCAGTTCTTC,CASSIEPYEQFF,TRBV19,NA,NA,TRBJ2-1
TGTGCCAGCAGTGAAGGCTATGCGAACACCGGGGAGCTGTTTTTT,CASSEGYANTGELFF,TRBV25-1,NA,few,TRBJ2-2
TGTGCCAGCAGGGAAGGGGCCGGGGAGCTGTTTTTT,CASREGAGELFF,TRBV11-3,NA,NA,TRBJ2-2
TGTGCCAGCAGTGAGGGTCAGCGGGAGGCAGATACGCAGTATTTT,CASSEGQREADTQYF,TRBV6-4,TRBD2,NA,TRBJ2-3
TGTGCCAGCAGCTCCGGGACTCCCTACGAGCAGTACTTC,CASSSGTPYEQYF,TRBV11-3,NA,medium-sized,TRBJ2-7
TGTGCCAGCAGTGAGGACCAGGGGACTGGAAACACCATATATTTT,CASSEDQGTGNTIYF,TRBV6-1,NA,few,TRBJ1-3
TGTGCTAGTGGGGGGACCGACCGTCAGGATACGCAGTATTTT,CASGGTDRQDTQYF,TRBV12-5,NA,few,TRBJ2-3
TGTGCCAGCAGCGTATCCGGGACAGGGGGATACGAGCAGTACTTC,CASSVSGTGGYEQYF,TRBV11-3,TRBD1,many,TRBJ2-7
TGTGCCAGCAGCTTATCGGCCTCATGGACAAACTCCTACGAGCAGTTCTTC,CASSLSASWTNSYEQFF,TRBV7-2,NA,many,TRBJ2-1
TGTGCCAGCAGTCCCCGTGGCAATGAGCAGTACTTC,CASSPRGNEQYF,TRBV6-1,NA,medium-sized,TRBJ2-7
TGTGCCAGCAGCCTAGCGGGGGGTACAGATACGCAGTATTTT,CASSLAGGTDTQYF,TRBV6-1,TRBD2,few,TRBJ2-3
TGTGCCAGCAGACTAATCAGGGACAGAGATACGAAGTATTTT,CASRLIRDRDTKYF,TRBV6-1,TRBD1,NA,TRBJ2-3
TGTGCCAGCAGCTGGGGTATCCGAGAGACCCAGTTCTTC,CASSWGIRETQFF,TRBV6-1,NA,medium-sized,TRBJ2-1
TGTGTCAGCAGCTTGTCATCCGGGGGCGCTGGGGCCAACGTCCTGACTTTC,CVSSLSSGGAGANVLTF,TRBV7-9,NA,few,TRBJ2-6
TGTGCCAGCAGCTTTTCAGGGTTTGGGGAGACCCAGTTCTTC,CASSFSGFGETQFF,TRBV7-6,NA,NA,TRBJ2-1